Below, 20 T cell receptor beta chains from the same sample are listed, as sequenced in a study of cytomegalovirus exposure and HLA in healthy donors. Primers: 60 Vbeta forward and 13 Jbeta reverse. Sequencing used immunoSEQ multiplex PCR; TCRdb keeps in-frame clones, though not all of them. Of some 93,000 clones in the sample, roughly 10% are singletons; the top ten hold about 5%. Sequenced input: PBMCs. Receptors originate from a man aged 50 to 60 in good health and CMV-seropositive.

This clone has only a few counts. The chain links TRBV6-5 to TRBJ1-1; 9 bases fit TRBD1. The V gene end was trimmed by 8 bases and the J gene end by 6 bases; junction bases not matched to a gene: 10. The CDR3 length is 14 residues. Germline V gives CDR1 MNHEY, CDR2 SVGAGI. The DNA of the CDR3 is TGTGCCAGCGGGAGGGGACAGGGAAGCGCTGAAGCTTTCTTT. Translation gives CASGRGQGSAEAFF.

The V gene is TRBV6-1, the J gene TRBJ2-2; 7 bases match TRBD2. The V gene's germline CDR1 is MNHNS and CDR2 SASEGT. Germline trimming cut 2 bases from V and 8 bases from J; bases unmatched to any gene: 8. The CDR3 is 15 amino acids. DNA of the CDR3: TGTGCCAGCAGTGAACGCTCTGGCGGGAGTGGGGAGCTGTTTTTT. As protein: CASSERSGGSGELFF.

This clone turned up a few times. The chain couples TRBV28 to TRBJ1-6; 9 nucleotides align to TRBD1. Per the germline V gene, CDR1 is MDHEN and CDR2 is SYDVKM. The CDR3 has 14 amino acids. With V trimmed by 7 bases and J by 10 bases, 8 bases remained unmatched. CDR3 nucleotides: TGTGCCAGCACCCGACAGGGGGAAGCGTCACCCCTCCACTTT. It is translated as CASTRQGEASPLHF.

Many counts were recorded for this clone. V usage is TRBV5-1 and J usage is TRBJ2-7, with 7 bases matching TRBD1. Losses at the gene ends were 4 bases for V and 5 bases for J; bases not matched to a gene: 15. The CDR3 has 16 amino acids. CDR1 and CDR2 (germline): SGHRS, YFSETQ. The CDR3 region is CASSSDRVRVRDEQYF. CDR3 nucleotides: TGCGCCAGCAGCAGTGACAGGGTCCGGGTAAGGGACGAGCAGTACTTC.

This clone was seen a handful of times. The J gene is TRBJ2-6, the V gene TRBV30, with D perhaps TRBD1 (6 bases). The CDR3 extends over 14 amino acids. V dropped 5 bases and J dropped 1 base, with 9 bases sitting between them. In germline, CDR1 is GTSNPN, CDR2 SVGIG (reference sequence). CDR3 loop: CAWGGFSGANVLTF. The CDR3 nucleotides are TGTGCCTGGGGGGGCTTTTCTGGGGCCAACGTCCTGACTTTC.

The V and J genes are TRBV10-1 and TRBJ2-3, with D possibly TRBD1 on 6 matching bases. The CDR3 has 14 amino acids. Germline CDR1 and CDR2: WNHNN and SYGVQD (reference sequence). The V end lost 3 bases, the J end lost 1 base, and 8 bases lay between the germline ends. CDR3 residues: CASSDRGRTDTQYF. The DNA for the CDR3 is TGCGCCAGCAGTGACAGGGGTCGCACAGATACGCAGTATTTT.

This clone came up many times. Distinct nucleotide sequences in the sample also encode this CDR3. The V and J genes are TRBV30 and TRBJ2-3, with 9 bases aligning to TRBD2. Per germline, CDR1 GTSNPN and CDR2 SVGIG (reference sequence). The length of the CDR3 is 15 residues. The V and J ends lost 2 bases and 4 bases, in that order; junction bases with no gene match: 7. For the CDR3, the DNA is TGTGCCTGGAGTCTATTAGCGGGAGTGCCAGATACGCAGTATTTT. Translated: CAWSLLAGVPDTQYF.

This clone was observed a few times. The chain employs TRBV5-1 and TRBJ1-2; the match to TRBD1 covers 7 bases. J lost 1 base, V lost 3 bases, and 6 bases had no gene match. CDR1 SGHRS and CDR2 YFSETQ come from the germline V gene. The CDR3 sequence is 15 residues long. CDR3 sequence (DNA): TGCGCCAGCAGCTCGGGACAGACCCTTAACTATGGCTACACCTTC. Translation gives CASSSGQTLNYGYTF.

This clone was seen a few times. The chain is built from TRBV5-1 and TRBJ1-6, with D unresolved. Looked up from germline, CDR1 is SGHRS and CDR2 is YFSETQ. This CDR3 comprises 15 residues. Trimming pared 0 bases from V and 7 bases from J, leaving 11 bases between. CDR3 in amino acids: CASSLDHRGNSPLHF. The CDR3 bases are TGCGCCAGCAGCTTGGATCACCGGGGAAATTCACCCCTCCACTTT.

The genes are TRBV18 and TRBJ1-5, with TRBD1 as a possible D gene (6 bases). Looked up from germline, CDR1 is KGHSH and CDR2 is LQKENI. V was shortened by 4 bases and J by 3 bases, with 16 bases between the two germline ends. This CDR3 has 16 amino acids. DNA for the CDR3: TGTGCCAGCTCACTCCAACAGGGTAATCTCAATCAGCCCCAGCATTTT. Protein product: CASSLQQGNLNQPQHF.

This clone was found a few times. This rearrangement joins TRBV14 to TRBJ2-7, with D perhaps TRBD1 (5 bases). Between the trimmed V and J ends, which lost 6 bases and 3 bases, there was a span of 9 bases. CDR1 SGHDN and CDR2 FVKESK come from the germline V gene. CDR3 length: 12 residues. The CDR3 is CASSPGYYEQYF. The CDR3 nucleotides are TGTGCCAGCAGTCCAGGGTACTACGAGCAGTACTTC.

The chain uses TRBV6-5 and TRBJ2-1, with D hard to call. The CDR3 is 13 residues long. The V gene lost 8 bases and the J gene lost 4 bases, with 12 bases spanning the gap. CDR1 and CDR2 from the germline V gene are MNHEY and SVGAGI. Here the CDR3 reads CASGVELYNEQFF. The CDR3 DNA reads as TGTGCCAGCGGAGTGGAGCTATACAATGAGCAGTTCTTC.

This clone was seen only a few times. The rearrangement links TRBV18 to TRBJ1-1; possible D gene TRBD1, 5 bases. The ends were cut back, 0 bases at V and 0 bases at J, with 8 bases in the middle. CDR3 length equals 15 residues. Germline V lookup: CDR1 KGHSH, CDR2 LQKENI. CDR3 sequence (DNA): TGTGCCAGCTCACCACCAGGGGCCGTGAACACTGAAGCTTTCTTT. Translation gives CASSPPGAVNTEAFF.

The CDR3 bases are TGTGCCAGCAGCGCACAGGGCAATGAGCAGTTCTTC. It codes for CASSAQGNEQFF. The chain employs TRBV11-3 and TRBJ2-1; weak D call: TRBD1 (6 bases). Trimming pared 5 bases from V and 6 bases from J, leaving 8 bases between. CDR1 SGHNT and CDR2 YENEEA come from the germline V gene. The CDR3 totals 12 residues.

This clone was seen a few times. This rearrangement joins TRBV6-6 to TRBJ2-1; TRBD2 is a possible D gene (6 bases). The V end lost 2 bases, the J end lost 0 bases, and 8 bases lay between the germline ends. CDR1 is MNHNY, CDR2 SVGAGI, per germline (reference sequence). The CDR3 runs 15 residues. CDR3 sequence: CASSYGTSSYNEQFF. The CDR3 nucleotides read TGTGCCAGCAGTTACGGGACTTCCTCCTACAATGAGCAGTTCTTC.

The chain recombines TRBV5-6 with TRBJ1-1, with 7 bases aligning to TRBD1. The CDR3 is made up of 13 amino acids. CDR1 is SGHDT and CDR2 is YYEEEE in the germline V gene. V shed 2 bases, J shed 5 bases, and the junction held 3 bases outside the gene matches. This CDR3 is CASSFHRGTEAFF. The CDR3, as DNA: TGTGCCAGCAGCTTTCACAGGGGAACTGAAGCTTTCTTT.

As concerns this clone: This CDR3 is also generated by other DNA sequences in the sample. V is TRBV11-2 and J is TRBJ2-7; D is undetermined. CDR3 length equals 12 residues. V was trimmed by 1 base and J by 5 bases, leaving 6 bases between them. CDR1 and CDR2 (germline): SGHAT, FQNNGV. The CDR3 sequence is CASSLGGHEQYF. As DNA, the CDR3 is TGTGCCAGCAGCTTAGGTGGGCACGAGCAGTACTTC. Supplemented by reference TRBV11-2 and TRBJ2-7, the full variable domain reads EAGVAQSPRYKIIEKRQSVAFWCNPISGHATLYWYQQILGQGPKLLIQFQNNGVVDDSQLPKDRFSAERLKGVDSTLKIQPAKLEDSAVYLCASSLGGHEQYFGPGTRLTVT.

The chain couples TRBV7-3 to TRBJ2-3; 7 bases map to TRBD2. Germline values: CDR1 SGHTA, CDR2 FQGTGA. V gave up 1 base and J gave up 4 bases; unmatched junction bases: 14. CDR3 length equals 18 residues. DNA for the CDR3: TGTGCCAGCAGCTTAAACGGGGCGAGCGGGAAAGGGTCAGATACGCAGTATTTT. Translating it yields CASSLNGASGKGSDTQYF.

This chain's CDR3 is CASSPNAGVGTDTQYF. The CDR3, as DNA: TGTGCCAGCTCACCTAATGCGGGGGTGGGCACAGATACGCAGTATTTT. The chain is built from TRBV18 and TRBJ2-3; 7 bases are shared with TRBD2. Germline V gives CDR1 KGHSH, CDR2 LQKENI. The CDR3 covers 16 residues. The trim removed 3 bases at V and 1 base at J, leaving 7 bases unmatched. The complete variable domain, with remaining parts taken from reference TRBV18 and TRBJ2-3, reads NAGVMQNPRHLVRRRGQEARLRCSPMKGHSHVYWYRQLPEEGLKFMVYLQKENIIDESGMPKERFSAEFPKEGPSILRIQQVVRGDSAAYFCASSPNAGVGTDTQYFGPGTRLTVL.

The chain joins TRBV7-3 to TRBJ2-1; 13 bases map to TRBD2. V lost 2 bases, J lost 8 bases, and 9 bases stayed unmatched. Per the germline V gene, CDR1 is SGHTA and CDR2 is FQGTGA. This CDR3 is built from 17 residues. CDR3 bases: TGTGCCAGCAGCTTATTCCGGACTAGCGGGAGTGTCGATGAGCAGTTCTTC. It encodes CASSLFRTSGSVDEQFF.